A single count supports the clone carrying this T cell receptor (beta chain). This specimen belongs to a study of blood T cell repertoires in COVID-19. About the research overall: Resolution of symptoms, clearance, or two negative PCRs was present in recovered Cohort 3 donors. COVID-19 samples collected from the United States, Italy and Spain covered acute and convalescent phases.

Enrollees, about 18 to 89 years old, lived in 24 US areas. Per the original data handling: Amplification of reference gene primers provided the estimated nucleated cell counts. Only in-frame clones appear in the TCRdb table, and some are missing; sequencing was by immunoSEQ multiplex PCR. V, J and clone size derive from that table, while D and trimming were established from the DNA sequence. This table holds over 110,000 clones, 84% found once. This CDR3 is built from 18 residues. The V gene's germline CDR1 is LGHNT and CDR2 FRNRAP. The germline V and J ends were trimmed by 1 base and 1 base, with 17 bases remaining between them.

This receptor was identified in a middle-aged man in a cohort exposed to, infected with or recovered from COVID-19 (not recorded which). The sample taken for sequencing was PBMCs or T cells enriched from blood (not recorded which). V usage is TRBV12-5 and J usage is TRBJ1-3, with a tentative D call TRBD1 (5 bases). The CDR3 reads CASGLAPKQGVSGNTIYF. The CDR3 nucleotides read TGTGCTAGTGGTTTGGCCCCTAAGCAGGGCGTATCTGGAAACACCATATATTTT. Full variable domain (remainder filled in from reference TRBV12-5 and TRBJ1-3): DARVTQTPRHKVTEMGQEVTMRCQPILGHNTVFWYRQTMMQGLELLAYFRNRAPLDDSGMPKDRFSAEMPDATLATLKIQPSEPRDSAVYFCASGLAPKQGVSGNTIYFGEGSWLTVV.